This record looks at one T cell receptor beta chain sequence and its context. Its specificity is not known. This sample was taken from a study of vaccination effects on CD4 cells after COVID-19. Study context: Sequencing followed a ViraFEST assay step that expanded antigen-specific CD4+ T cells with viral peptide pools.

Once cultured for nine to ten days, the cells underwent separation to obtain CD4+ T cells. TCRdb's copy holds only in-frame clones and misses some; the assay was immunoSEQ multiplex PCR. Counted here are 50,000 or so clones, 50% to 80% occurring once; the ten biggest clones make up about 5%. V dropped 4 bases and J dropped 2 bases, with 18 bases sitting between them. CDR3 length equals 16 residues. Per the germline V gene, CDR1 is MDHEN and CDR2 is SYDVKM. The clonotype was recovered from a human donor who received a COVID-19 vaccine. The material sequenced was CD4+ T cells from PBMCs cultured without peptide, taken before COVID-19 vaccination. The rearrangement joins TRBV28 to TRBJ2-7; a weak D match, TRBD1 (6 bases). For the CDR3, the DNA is TGTGCCAGCAGTTCCCACAGGGAGAGGAATGCCTACGAGCAGTACTTC. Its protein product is CASSSHRERNAYEQYF.